Listed below are T cell receptor beta chains from one sample, sequenced in a study of T-cell memory formation after mild COVID-19. One entry per CDR3 protein, called by TCRdb with MiXCR from the 5' RACE reads. The profile shows about 470,000 distinct CDR3 sequences, roughly 20% of them singletons. Sequencing used PBMCs or a T cell subset sorted from them (not recorded which). The receptors stem from an adult woman who had mild COVID-19 (a few samples of this study predate the infection). Cell type and time point are not known. Each CDR3 is given with its conserved first and last residue. A D gene is named only where the DNA matches it firmly. Part of the rows lack a size; the others show once, few, many or a class for expanded clones.

clone size	CDR3 length	D gene	V gene	J gene	CDR3 DNA	CDR3 protein
few	15	.	TRBV19	TRBJ1-2	TGTGCCAGTAGTCGGATGGAGGGGTCCAACTATGGCTACACCTTC	CASSRMEGSNYGYTF
few	14	.	TRBV2	TRBJ2-3	TGTGCCAGCAGTGGTCTTAGCGGCGCAGATACGCAGTATTTT	CASSGLSGADTQYF
few	12	.	TRBV20-1	TRBJ2-7	TGCAGTGTTTCGGGAACCCCCTACGAGCAGTACTTC	CSVSGTPYEQYF
few	12	.	TRBV7-8	TRBJ1-1	TGTGCCAGCAGCTTACCAACCACTGAAGCTTTCTTT	CASSLPTTEAFF
.	15	.	TRBV7-9	TRBJ2-4	TGTGCCAGCAGCCAGGGGAGGGGTATAGTAGACATTCAGTACTTC	CASSQGRGIVDIQYF
few	13	TRBD1	TRBV10-3	TRBJ1-2	TGTGCCATCGGGACAGGGGAGAGGAACGGCTACACCTTC	CAIGTGERNGYTF
many	13	TRBD2	TRBV5-1	TRBJ2-7	TGCGCCAGCAGCGTCGGACTAGCGGGGATGCAGTACTTC	CASSVGLAGMQYF
few	14	TRBD1	TRBV12-3/TRBV12-4	TRBJ2-7	TGTGCCAGCAGTCCCGGACAGGGTTCCAACGAGCAGTACTTC	CASSPGQGSNEQYF
few	15	.	TRBV9	TRBJ2-5	TGTGCCAGCAGCGTTTTGGACTCTCTCTGGGAGACCCAGTACTTC	CASSVLDSLWETQYF
few	15	TRBD1	TRBV3-1	TRBJ2-3	TGTGCCAGCAGCCAAGATTTGGACAGGGGTGATACGCAGTATTTT	CASSQDLDRGDTQYF
.	13	.	TRBV28	TRBJ1-5	TGTGCCAGCGGACCAACAGCTAATCAGCCCCAGCATTTT	CASGPTANQPQHF
many	15	.	TRBV4-3	TRBJ2-1	TGCGCCAGCAGCCAAGATGAGAGCTCCTACAATGAGCAGTTCTTC	CASSQDESSYNEQFF
.	14	TRBD2	TRBV20-1	TRBJ2-5	TGCAGTGCTAGTAACCTAGCGGACCAAGAGACCCAGTACTTC	CSASNLADQETQYF
few	17	TRBD1	TRBV9	TRBJ2-3	TGTGCCAGCAGCCCAAACCCCAGGGGGCGCAGGACAGATACGCAGTATTTT	CASSPNPRGRRTDTQYF
few	20	TRBD1	TRBV5-1	TRBJ2-1	TGCGCCAGCAGCTTGATCACGCGGGCAGGGGGCCGCAGCTCCTACAATGAGCAGTTCTTC	CASSLITRAGGRSSYNEQFF